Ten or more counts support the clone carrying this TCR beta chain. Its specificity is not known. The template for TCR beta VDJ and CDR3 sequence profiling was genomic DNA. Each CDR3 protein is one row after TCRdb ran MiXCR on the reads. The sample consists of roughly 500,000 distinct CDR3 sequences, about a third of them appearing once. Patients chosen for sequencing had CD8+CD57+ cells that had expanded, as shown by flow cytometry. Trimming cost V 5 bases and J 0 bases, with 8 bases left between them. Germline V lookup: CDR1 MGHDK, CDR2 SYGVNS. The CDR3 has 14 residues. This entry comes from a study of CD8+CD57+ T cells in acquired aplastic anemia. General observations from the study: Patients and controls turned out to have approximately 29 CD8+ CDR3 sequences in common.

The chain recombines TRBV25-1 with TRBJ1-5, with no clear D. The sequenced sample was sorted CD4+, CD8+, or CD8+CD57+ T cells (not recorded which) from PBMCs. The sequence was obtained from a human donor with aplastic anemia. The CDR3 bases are TGTGCCAGCAGTCACTCACATAGCAATCAGCCCCAGCATTTT. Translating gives CASSHSHSNQPQHF.